These T cell receptor beta chains were read from a single sample in a study of CD8 T cells in Susac syndrome. One entry per CDR3 protein, called by TCRdb with MiXCR from the immunoSEQ multiplex PCR reads. The table records 70,000 or so distinct CDR3 sequences, about 94% of them present only once. Material: CD8+ T cells from PBMCs. The receptors were gathered from a human donor with multiple sclerosis. CDR3s include the opening cysteine and the closing phenylalanine or tryptophan. Fields, in order: clone size, V gene, CDR3 protein. The size field is filled for only some rows; it gives once, few, many or a size class.

abundance: -; v_gene: TRBV7-9; CDR3aa: CASQGRGSNQPQHF
abundance: -; v_gene: TRBV7-9; CDR3aa: CASSGRIRGLLAFYGYTF
abundance: once; v_gene: TRBV28; CDR3aa: CASSPLGGVQETQYF
abundance: -; v_gene: TRBV5-1; CDR3aa: CASSAAGQGNNEQFF
abundance: -; v_gene: TRBV27; CDR3aa: CASSRSGHYGYTF
abundance: -; v_gene: TRBV7-3; CDR3aa: CASSNWTPYSNQPQHF
abundance: -; v_gene: TRBV4-1; CDR3aa: CASSELAGDEVEQFF
abundance: -; v_gene: TRBV24-1; CDR3aa: CATSIGSEAFF
abundance: -; v_gene: TRBV7-9; CDR3aa: CASSPGQTNTEAFF
abundance: -; v_gene: TRBV28; CDR3aa: CASIRADEAFF
abundance: -; v_gene: TRBV29-1; CDR3aa: CSVEDPSVSGSTGELFF
abundance: -; v_gene: TRBV4-3; CDR3aa: CASSQSAPGQGYEQYF
abundance: -; v_gene: TRBV29-1; CDR3aa: CSVERGNEQFF
abundance: -; v_gene: TRBV29-1; CDR3aa: CSVDGTGGLETQYF
abundance: -; v_gene: TRBV30; CDR3aa: CGGAENNSPLHF
abundance: -; v_gene: TRBV9; CDR3aa: CASSAGQGKTFF
abundance: -; v_gene: TRBV27; CDR3aa: CASSEQGASLYEQYF
abundance: -; v_gene: TRBV7-9; CDR3aa: CASHLADGGQTQYF
abundance: -; v_gene: TRBV3-1; CDR3aa: CASSQVSSGSYIDEQFF
abundance: -; v_gene: TRBV4-1; CDR3aa: CASSQPDSWGEQYF
abundance: -; v_gene: TRBV28; CDR3aa: CASSPIGPTNQPQHF
abundance: -; v_gene: TRBV6-2/TRBV6-3; CDR3aa: CASSPPRGMNTGELFF
abundance: -; v_gene: TRBV5-1; CDR3aa: CASSLAHRPPYEQYF
abundance: -; v_gene: TRBV7-7; CDR3aa: CASTPRLAGVNTGELFF
abundance: -; v_gene: TRBV25-1; CDR3aa: CASGIGSGANVLTF